This T cell receptor (beta chain) was sequenced in a study of T-cell memory formation after mild COVID-19. The wider study: The two donors had largely donor-specific TCR clusters. Findings of the study overall: The study found balanced CD4/CD8 in clones contracting day 15 to 85 and a CD4+ lean in later expanders. The finding that pre-infection memory included some responding clones suggested that cross-reactive memory joined.

There are 12 residues in the CDR3. The germline V and J ends were trimmed by 3 bases and 6 bases, with 6 bases remaining between them. This clonotype appeared many times. Its antigen is still unknown. Amplification by 5'RACE using constant-segment primers produced TCR alpha and TCR beta cDNA libraries that carried sample barcodes and UMIs. TCRdb independently ran MiXCR on the 5' RACE reads; one entry per CDR3 protein. The sample holds 400,000 to 550,000 distinct CDR3 sequences, approximately 23% seen once. The clonotype originates from an adult woman who had mild COVID-19 (a few samples of this study predate the infection). Cell type and time point are not known. The specimen was PBMCs or a T cell subset sorted from them (not recorded which). The chain carries TRBV12-3 or TRBV12-4 and TRBJ2-1, with D perhaps TRBD2 (5 bases). This CDR3 reads CASSFGVNEQFF. CDR3 sequence (DNA): TGTGCCAGCAGTTTCGGGGTCAATGAGCAGTTCTTC.